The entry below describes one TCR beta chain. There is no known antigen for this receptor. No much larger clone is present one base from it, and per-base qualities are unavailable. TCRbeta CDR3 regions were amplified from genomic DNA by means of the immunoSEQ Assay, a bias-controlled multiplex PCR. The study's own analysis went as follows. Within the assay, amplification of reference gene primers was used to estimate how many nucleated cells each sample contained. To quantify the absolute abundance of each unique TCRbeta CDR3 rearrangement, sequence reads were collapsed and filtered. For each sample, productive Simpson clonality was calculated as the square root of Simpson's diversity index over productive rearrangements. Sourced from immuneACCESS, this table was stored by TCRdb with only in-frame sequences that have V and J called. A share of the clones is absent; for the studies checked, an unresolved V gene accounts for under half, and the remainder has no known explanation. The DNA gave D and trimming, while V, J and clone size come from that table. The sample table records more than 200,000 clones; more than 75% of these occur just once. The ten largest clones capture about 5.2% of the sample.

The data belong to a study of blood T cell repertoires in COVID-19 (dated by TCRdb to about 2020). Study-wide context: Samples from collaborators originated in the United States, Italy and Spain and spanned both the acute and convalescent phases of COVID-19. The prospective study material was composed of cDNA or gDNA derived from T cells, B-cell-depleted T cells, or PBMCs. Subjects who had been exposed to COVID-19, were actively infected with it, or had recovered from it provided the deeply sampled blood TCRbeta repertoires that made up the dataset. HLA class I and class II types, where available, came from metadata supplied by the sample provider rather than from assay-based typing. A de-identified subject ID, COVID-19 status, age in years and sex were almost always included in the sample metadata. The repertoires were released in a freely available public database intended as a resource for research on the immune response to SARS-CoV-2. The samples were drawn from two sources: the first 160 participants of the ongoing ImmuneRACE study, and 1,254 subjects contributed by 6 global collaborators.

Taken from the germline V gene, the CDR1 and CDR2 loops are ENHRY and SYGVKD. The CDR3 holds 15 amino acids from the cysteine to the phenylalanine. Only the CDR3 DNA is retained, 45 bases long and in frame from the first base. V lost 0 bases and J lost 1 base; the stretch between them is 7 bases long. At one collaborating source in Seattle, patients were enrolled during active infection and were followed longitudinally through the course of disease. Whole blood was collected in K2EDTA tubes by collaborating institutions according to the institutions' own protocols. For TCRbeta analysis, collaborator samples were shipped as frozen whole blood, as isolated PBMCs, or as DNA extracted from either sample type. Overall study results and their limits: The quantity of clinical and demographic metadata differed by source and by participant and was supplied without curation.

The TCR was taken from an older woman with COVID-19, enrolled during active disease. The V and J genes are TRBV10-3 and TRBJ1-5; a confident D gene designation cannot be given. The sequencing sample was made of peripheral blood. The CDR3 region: CAISESGQSNQPQHF. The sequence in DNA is TGTGCCATCAGTGAGTCTGGGCAGAGCAATCAGCCCCAGCATTTT.